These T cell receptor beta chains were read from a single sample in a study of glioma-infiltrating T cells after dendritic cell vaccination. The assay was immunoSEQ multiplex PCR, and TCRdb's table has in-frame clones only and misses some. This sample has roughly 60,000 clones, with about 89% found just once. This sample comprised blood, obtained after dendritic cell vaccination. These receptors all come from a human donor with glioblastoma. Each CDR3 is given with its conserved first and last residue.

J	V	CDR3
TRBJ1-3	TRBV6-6	CASSSTGVGGNTIYF
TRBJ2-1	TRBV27	CASSLFGRGPNEQFF
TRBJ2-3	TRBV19	CASRPDRGHGTDTQYF
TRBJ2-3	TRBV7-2	CASSLASGGYADTQYF
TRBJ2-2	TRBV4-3	CASSQNLLPTGELFF
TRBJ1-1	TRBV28	CASSSAQYMNTEAFF
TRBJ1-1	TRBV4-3	CASSQDRVGTEAFF
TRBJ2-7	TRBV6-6	CASTLSGRVSEQYF
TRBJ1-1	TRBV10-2	CASNVGGSLVTEAFF
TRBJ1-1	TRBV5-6	CASRYRGRDTEAFF
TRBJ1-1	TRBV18	CASSPNTDTEAFF
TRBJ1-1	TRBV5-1	CASSFFTGAAENTEAFF
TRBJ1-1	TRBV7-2	CASSTPEGQGWMSTEAFF
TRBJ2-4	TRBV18	CASSPLDRPDF
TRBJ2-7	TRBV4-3	CASSQEAYRLYEQYF
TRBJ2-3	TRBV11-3	CASSRRGTGSGTDTQYF
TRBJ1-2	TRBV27	CASSLRGYTF
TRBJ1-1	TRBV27	CASSFEGANTEAFF
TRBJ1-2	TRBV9	CASSARGQSVYGYTF
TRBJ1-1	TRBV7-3	CASSLNTGGSKAFF
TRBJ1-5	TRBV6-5	CASSSRGGTEPQHF
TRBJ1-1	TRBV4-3	CASSLGTGNTEAFF
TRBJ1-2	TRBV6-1	CASSQSGDYGYTF
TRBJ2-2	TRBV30	CAWRALFGQGAVTGELFF
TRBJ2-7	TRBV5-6	CASSSFLSGRMEEQYF
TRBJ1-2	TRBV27	CASSLTSPNYGYTF
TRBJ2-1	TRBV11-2	CASGARNEQFF
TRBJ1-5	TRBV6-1	CASSEKQENQPQHF
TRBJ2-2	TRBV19	CASSIQGVGTNTGELFF
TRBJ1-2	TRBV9	CASSADREVIYGYTF
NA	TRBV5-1	CASSIDRAYEQYF
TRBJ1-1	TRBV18	CASSRDSNTEAFF
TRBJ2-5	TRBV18	CASSPGLRETQYF
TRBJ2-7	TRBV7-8	CASSRQGGSYEQYF
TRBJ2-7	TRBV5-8	CASSPGLGTDYEQYF
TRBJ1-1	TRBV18	CASSPKADRSTEAFF
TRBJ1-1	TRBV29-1	CSVEGRGEAFF
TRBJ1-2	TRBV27	CASSLYQDSTAIYGYTF
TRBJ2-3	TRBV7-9	CASSSTSGATDTQYF
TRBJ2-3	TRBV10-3	CAISGSGGVGKGDTQYF
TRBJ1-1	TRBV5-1	CASSWDSISEAFF
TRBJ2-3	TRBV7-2	CASSSTDREGTDTQYF
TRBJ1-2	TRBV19	CASSISRFDGYTF
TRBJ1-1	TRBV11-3	CASSQGPGEAFF
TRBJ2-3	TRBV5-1	CASSLEQDRGPDTQYF
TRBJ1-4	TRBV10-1	CASRPGTGDNEKLFF
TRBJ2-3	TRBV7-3	CASSVRRDSDTQYF
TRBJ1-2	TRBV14	CASSQGGQAGYTF
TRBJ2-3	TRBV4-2	CASSQASGGAEDTQYF
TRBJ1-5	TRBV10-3	CAISDREGSSNQPQHF
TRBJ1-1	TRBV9	CASSVVVAPAEAFF
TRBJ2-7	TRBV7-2	CASSSSWDRVTEQYF
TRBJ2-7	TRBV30	CAWSGGAREQYF
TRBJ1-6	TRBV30	CAWSDPSGYSYNSPLHF